This T cell receptor (beta chain) was retrieved from a study of blood T cell repertoires in COVID-19. Profiling relied on immunoSEQ multiplex PCR, and the TCRdb table lists in-frame clones only, not all of them. The sample holds around 170,000 clones, around 83% seen once. The receptor was isolated from a woman between 70 and 85 years old with COVID-19, enrolled during active disease. Sequences were obtained from peripheral blood.

In DNA form, the CDR3 reads TGTGCCAGCAGTGGGGGGAGGGGGTATTCACCCCTCCACTTT. Translated: CASSGGRGYSPLHF. This chain joins TRBV28 and TRBJ1-6; D may be TRBD1 (6 bases). Per germline, CDR1 MDHEN and CDR2 SYDVKM. The CDR3 totals 14 residues. Trimming stripped 5 bases from V and 8 bases from J, with 13 bases between. Full variable domain (missing parts from reference TRBV28 and TRBJ1-6): DVKVTQSSRYLVKRTGEKVFLECVQDMDHENMFWYRQDPGLGLRLIYFSYDVKMKEKGDIPEGYSVSREKKERFSLILESASTNQTSMYLCASSGGRGYSPLHFGNGTRLTVT.